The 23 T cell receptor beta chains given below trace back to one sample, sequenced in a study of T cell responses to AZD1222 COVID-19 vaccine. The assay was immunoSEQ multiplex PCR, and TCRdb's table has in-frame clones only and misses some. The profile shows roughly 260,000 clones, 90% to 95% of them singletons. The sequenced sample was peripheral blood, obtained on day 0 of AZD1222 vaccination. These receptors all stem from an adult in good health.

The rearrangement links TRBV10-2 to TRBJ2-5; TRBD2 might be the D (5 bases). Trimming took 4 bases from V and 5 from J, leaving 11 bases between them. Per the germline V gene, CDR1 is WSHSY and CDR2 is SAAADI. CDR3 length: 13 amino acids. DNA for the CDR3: TGCGCCAGCAGTGGGGTGGGAGAGGAGACCCAGTACTTC. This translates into CASSGVGEETQYF.

As DNA, the CDR3 is TGCAGTGCCCCAGACACTGAAGCTTTCTTT. The encoded protein is CSAPDTEAFF. The V gene is TRBV20-1, the J gene TRBJ1-1; D unresolved. Per the germline V gene, CDR1 is DFQATT and CDR2 is SNEGSKA (reference sequence). Trimming left V 6 bases short and J 3 bases short, with 5 bases between. The CDR3 totals 10 residues.

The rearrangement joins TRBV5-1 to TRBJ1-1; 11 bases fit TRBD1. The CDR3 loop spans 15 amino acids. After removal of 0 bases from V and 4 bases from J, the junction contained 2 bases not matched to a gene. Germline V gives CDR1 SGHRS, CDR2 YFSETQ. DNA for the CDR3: TGCGCCAGCAGCTTGGACGGGACAGGGGGCACTGAAGCTTTCTTT. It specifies CASSLDGTGGTEAFF.

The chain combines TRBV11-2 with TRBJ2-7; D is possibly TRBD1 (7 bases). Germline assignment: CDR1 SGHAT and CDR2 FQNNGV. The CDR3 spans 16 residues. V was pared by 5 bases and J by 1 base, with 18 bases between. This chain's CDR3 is CASSPLRGTASYEQYF. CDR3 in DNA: TGTGCCAGCAGCCCGCTCCGCGGGACAGCTTCCTACGAGCAGTACTTC.

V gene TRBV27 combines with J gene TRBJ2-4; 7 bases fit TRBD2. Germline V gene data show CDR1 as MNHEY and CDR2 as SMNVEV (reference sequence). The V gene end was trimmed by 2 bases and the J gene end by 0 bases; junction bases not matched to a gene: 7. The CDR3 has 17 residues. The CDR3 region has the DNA TGTGCCAGCAGTTTACTAGCGGCTACGATAGCCAAAAACATTCAGTACTTC. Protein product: CASSLLAATIAKNIQYF.

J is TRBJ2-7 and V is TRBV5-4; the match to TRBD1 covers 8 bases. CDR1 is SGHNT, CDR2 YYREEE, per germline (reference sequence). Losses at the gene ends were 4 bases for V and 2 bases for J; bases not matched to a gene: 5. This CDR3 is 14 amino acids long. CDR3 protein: CASSAGTGPYEQYF. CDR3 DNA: TGTGCCAGCAGCGCCGGGACAGGCCCCTACGAGCAGTACTTC.

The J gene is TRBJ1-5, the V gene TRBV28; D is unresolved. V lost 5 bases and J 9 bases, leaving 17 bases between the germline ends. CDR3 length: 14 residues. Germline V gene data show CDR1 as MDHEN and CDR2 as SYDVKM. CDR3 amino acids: CASSPASNPGPQHF. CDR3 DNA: TGTGCCAGCAGTCCGGCCTCCAACCCGGGGCCCCAGCATTTT.

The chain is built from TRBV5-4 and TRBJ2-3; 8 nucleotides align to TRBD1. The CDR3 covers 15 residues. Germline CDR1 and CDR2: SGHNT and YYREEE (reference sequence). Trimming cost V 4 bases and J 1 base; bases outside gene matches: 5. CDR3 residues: CASSPGQARTDTQYF. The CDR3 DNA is TGTGCCAGCAGCCCGGGACAGGCTCGCACAGATACGCAGTATTTT.

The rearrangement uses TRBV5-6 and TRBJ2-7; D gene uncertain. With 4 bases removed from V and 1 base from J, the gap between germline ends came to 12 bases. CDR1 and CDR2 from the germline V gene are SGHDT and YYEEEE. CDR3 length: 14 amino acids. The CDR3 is CASSRSGLSYEQYF. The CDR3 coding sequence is TGTGCCAGCAGCCGCTCCGGGTTATCCTACGAGCAGTACTTC. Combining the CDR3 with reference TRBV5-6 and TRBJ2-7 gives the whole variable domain DAGVTQSPTHLIKTRGQQVTLRCSPKSGHDTVSWYQQALGQGPQFIFQYYEEEERQRGNFPDRFSGHQFPNYSSELNVNALLLGDSALYLCASSRSGLSYEQYFGPGTRLTVT.

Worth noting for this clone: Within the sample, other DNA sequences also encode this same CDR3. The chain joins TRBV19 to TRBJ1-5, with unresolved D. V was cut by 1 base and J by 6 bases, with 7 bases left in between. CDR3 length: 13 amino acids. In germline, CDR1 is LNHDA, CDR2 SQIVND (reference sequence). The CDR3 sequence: CASSIGTTQPQHF. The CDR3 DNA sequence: TGTGCCAGTAGTATAGGGACCACTCAGCCCCAGCATTTT.

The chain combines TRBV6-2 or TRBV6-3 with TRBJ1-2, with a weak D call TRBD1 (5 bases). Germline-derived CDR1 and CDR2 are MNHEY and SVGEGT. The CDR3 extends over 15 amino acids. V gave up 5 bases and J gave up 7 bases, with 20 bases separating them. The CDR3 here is CASSISLQGGGGYTF. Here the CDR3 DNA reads TGTGCCAGCAGTATAAGCCTCCAGGGAGGCGGTGGCTACACCTTC.

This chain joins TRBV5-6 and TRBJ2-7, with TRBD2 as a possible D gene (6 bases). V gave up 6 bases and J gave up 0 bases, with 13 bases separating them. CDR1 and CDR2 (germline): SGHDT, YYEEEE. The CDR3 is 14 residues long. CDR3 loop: CASNGGLSSYEQYF. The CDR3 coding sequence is TGTGCCAGCAACGGGGGACTTAGCTCCTACGAGCAGTACTTC. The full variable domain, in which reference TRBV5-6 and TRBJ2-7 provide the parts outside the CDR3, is DAGVTQSPTHLIKTRGQQVTLRCSPKSGHDTVSWYQQALGQGPQFIFQYYEEEERQRGNFPDRFSGHQFPNYSSELNVNALLLGDSALYLCASNGGLSSYEQYFGPGTRLTVT.

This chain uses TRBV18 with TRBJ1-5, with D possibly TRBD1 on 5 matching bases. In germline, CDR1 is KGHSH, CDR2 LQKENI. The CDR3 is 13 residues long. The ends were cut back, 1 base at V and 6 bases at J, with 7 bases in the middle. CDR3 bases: TGTGCCAGCTCACCACGAGGGGCTCAGCCCCAGCATTTT. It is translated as CASSPRGAQPQHF. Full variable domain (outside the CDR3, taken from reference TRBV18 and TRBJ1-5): NAGVMQNPRHLVRRRGQEARLRCSPMKGHSHVYWYRQLPEEGLKFMVYLQKENIIDESGMPKERFSAEFPKEGPSILRIQQVVRGDSAAYFCASSPRGAQPQHFGDGTRLSIL.

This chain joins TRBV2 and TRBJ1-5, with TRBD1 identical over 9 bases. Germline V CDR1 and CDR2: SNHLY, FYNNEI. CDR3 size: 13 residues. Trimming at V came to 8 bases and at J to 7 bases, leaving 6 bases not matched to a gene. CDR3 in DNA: TGTGCCAGCGATCCGGGACAGGGACAGCCCCAGCATTTT. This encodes CASDPGQGQPQHF.

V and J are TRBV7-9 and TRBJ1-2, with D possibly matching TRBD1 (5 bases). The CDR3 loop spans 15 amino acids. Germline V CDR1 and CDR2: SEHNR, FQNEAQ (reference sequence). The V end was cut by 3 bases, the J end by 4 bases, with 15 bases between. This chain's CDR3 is CASSFLEGAIYGYTF. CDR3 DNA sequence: TGTGCCAGCAGCTTTCTTGAAGGGGCAATCTATGGCTACACCTTC.

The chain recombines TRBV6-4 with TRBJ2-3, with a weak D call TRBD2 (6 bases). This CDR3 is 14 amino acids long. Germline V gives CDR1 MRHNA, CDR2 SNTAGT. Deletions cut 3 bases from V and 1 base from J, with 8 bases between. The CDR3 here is CASSDSGRTDTQYF. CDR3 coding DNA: TGTGCCAGCAGTGATAGCGGCCGCACAGATACGCAGTATTTT.

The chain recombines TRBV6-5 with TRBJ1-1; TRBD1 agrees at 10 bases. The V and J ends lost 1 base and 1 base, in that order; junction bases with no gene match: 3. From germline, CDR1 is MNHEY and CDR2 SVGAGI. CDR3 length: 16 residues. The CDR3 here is CASSYWTGGRNTEAFF. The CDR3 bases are TGTGCCAGCAGTTACTGGACAGGGGGTAGGAACACTGAAGCTTTCTTT.

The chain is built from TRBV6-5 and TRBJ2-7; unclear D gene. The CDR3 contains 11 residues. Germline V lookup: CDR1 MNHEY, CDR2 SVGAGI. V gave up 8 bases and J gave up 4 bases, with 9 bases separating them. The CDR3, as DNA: TGTGCCAGCCCCCTGGGGTACGAGCAGTACTTC. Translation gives CASPLGYEQYF.

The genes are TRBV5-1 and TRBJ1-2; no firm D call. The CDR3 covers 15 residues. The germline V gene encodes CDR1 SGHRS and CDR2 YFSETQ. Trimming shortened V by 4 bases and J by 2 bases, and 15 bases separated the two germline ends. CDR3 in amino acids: CASSGDHWENYGYTF. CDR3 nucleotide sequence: TGCGCCAGCAGCGGCGACCATTGGGAAAACTATGGCTACACCTTC.

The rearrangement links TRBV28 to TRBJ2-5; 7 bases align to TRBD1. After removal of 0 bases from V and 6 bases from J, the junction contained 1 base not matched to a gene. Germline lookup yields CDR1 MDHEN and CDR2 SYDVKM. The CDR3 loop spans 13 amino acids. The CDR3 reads CASSLWDRQTQYF. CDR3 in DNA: TGTGCCAGCAGTTTATGGGACAGGCAGACCCAGTACTTC.

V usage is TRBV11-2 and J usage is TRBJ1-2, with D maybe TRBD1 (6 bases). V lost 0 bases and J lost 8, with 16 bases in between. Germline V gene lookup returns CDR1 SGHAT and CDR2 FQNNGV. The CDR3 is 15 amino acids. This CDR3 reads CASSLEPSGVRGYTF. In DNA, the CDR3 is TGTGCCAGCAGCTTAGAGCCGTCAGGGGTCCGAGGCTACACCTTC.

The CDR3 loop reads CASSPLGGYQETQYF. Here the CDR3 DNA reads TGCGCCAGCAGCCCCCTCGGGGGGTACCAAGAGACCCAGTACTTC. V is TRBV5-1 and J is TRBJ2-5, with 7 bases that match TRBD2. CDR1 SGHRS and CDR2 YFSETQ come from the germline V gene. CDR3 length: 15 amino acids. The trim removed 4 bases at V and 0 bases at J, leaving 6 bases unmatched.

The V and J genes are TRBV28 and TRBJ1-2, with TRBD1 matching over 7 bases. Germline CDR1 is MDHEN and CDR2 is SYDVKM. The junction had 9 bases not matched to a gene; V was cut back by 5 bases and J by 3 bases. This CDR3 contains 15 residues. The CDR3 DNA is TGTGCCAGCAGTGTCACAGGGGAAATGTACTATGGCTACACCTTC. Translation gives CASSVTGEMYYGYTF.